This T cell receptor beta chain was profiled in a study of blood T cell repertoires in COVID-19. At the level of the study: The United States, Italy and Spain supplied acute and convalescent COVID-19 samples.

The CDR3 covers 15 residues. Germline V gene lookup returns CDR1 SGHRS and CDR2 YFSETQ. With V trimmed by 4 bases and J by 2 bases, 6 bases remained unmatched. The data were produced by immunoSEQ multiplex PCR, yet TCRdb's version contains in-frame clones alone and is incomplete. The data show approximately 290,000 clones, with roughly 90% seen just once and about 0.8% held by the top ten. The sequencing sample was made of peripheral blood. The chain links TRBV5-1 to TRBJ2-1, with TRBD2 identical over 7 bases. The clonotype originates from a man younger than 40 with acute or convalescent COVID-19. The CDR3 loop is CASSPGGEAYNEQFF. The CDR3 region has the DNA TGCGCCAGCAGCCCTGGGGGGGAGGCCTACAATGAGCAGTTCTTC.